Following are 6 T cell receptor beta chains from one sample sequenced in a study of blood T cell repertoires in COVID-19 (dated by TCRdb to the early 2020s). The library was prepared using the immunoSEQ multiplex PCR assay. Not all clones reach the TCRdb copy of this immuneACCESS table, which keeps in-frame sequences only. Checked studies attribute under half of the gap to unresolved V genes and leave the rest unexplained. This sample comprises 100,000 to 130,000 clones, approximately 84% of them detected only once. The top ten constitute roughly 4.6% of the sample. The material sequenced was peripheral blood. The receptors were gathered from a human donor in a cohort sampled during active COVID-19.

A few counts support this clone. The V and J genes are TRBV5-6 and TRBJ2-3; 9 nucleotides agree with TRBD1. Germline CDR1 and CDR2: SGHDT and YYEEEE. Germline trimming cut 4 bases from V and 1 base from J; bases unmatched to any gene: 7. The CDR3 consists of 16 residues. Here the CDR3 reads CASSQGQGVGTDTQYF. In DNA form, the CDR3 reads TGTGCCAGCAGCCAGGGACAGGGCGTGGGCACAGATACGCAGTATTTT.

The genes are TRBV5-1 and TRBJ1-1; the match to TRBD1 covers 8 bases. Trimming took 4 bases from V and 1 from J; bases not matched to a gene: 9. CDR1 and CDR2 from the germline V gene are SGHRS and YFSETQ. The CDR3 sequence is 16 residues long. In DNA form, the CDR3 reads TGCGCCAGCAGCCAAACCCTGACAGGGGAGAACACTGAAGCTTTCTTT. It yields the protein CASSQTLTGENTEAFF.

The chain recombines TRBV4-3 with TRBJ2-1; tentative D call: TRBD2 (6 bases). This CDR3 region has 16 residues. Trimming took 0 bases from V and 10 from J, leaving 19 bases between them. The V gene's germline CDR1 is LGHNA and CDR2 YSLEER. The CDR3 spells CASSQDLTSPFQEQFF. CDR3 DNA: TGCGCCAGCAGCCAAGATCTCACTAGCCCATTTCAGGAGCAGTTCTTC.

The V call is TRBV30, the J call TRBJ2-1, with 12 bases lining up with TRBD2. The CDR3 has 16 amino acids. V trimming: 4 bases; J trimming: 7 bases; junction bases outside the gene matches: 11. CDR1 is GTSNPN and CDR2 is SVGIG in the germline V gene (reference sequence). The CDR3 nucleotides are TGTGCCTGGAAGGATATCGGACTAGCGGGAAGAAATGAGCAGTTCTTC. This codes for CAWKDIGLAGRNEQFF.

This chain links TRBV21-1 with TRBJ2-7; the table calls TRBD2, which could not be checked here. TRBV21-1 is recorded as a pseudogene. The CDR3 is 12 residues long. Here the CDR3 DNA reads TGTGCCAGAACCGTCCCCTTCCGGGAGCAGTACGTC. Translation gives CARTVPFREQYV.

The CDR3 region is CASSLTGLGNTEAFF. DNA of the CDR3: TGCGCCAGCAGCTTGACAGGGCTCGGGAACACTGAAGCTTTCTTT. This chain links TRBV5-1 with TRBJ1-1, with a weak D call TRBD1 (6 bases). V was shortened by 1 base and J by 1 base, with 11 bases between the two germline ends. Germline V gene data show CDR1 as SGHRS and CDR2 as YFSETQ. The CDR3 runs 15 residues.